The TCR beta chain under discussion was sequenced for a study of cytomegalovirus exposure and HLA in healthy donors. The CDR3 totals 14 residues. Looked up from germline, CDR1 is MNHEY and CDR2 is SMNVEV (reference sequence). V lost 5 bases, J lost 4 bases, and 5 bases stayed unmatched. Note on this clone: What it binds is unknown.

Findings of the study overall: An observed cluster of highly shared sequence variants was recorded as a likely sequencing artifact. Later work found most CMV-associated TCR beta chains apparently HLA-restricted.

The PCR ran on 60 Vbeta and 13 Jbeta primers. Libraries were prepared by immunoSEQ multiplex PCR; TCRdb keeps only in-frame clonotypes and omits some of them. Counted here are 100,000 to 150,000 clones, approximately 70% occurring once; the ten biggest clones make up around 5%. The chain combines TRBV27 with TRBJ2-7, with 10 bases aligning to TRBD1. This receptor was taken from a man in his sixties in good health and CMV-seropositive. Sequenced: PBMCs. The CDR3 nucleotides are TGTGCCAGCAGTCGGGACAGGGGTTTGTACGAGCAGTACTTC. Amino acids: CASSRDRGLYEQYF.